This T cell receptor (beta chain) emerged from a study of blood T cells in healthy people across ages. J was trimmed by 7 bases and V by 2 bases; bases with no gene match: 7. The CDR3 spans 14 residues. Alongside a J-beta primer mix, a sample-barcoded 5' primer served in a second PCR lasting about 7 to 11 cycles. TCRdb re-called the 5' RACE reads with MiXCR, one entry per CDR3 protein. The sample consists of about 650,000 distinct CDR3 sequences, 32% of them appearing once. For this clonotype: A clone one base away is much larger, so this may be a read error.

Material for sequencing was blood. The V and J genes are TRBV12-3 or TRBV12-4 and TRBJ2-7, with 8 positions matching TRBD1. This receptor was taken from a woman older than 75 in good health. The DNA of the CDR3 is TGTGCCAGCAGTTTACAGGGGGCGAGGAGGGAGCAGTACTTC. Protein sequence: CASSLQGARREQYF.